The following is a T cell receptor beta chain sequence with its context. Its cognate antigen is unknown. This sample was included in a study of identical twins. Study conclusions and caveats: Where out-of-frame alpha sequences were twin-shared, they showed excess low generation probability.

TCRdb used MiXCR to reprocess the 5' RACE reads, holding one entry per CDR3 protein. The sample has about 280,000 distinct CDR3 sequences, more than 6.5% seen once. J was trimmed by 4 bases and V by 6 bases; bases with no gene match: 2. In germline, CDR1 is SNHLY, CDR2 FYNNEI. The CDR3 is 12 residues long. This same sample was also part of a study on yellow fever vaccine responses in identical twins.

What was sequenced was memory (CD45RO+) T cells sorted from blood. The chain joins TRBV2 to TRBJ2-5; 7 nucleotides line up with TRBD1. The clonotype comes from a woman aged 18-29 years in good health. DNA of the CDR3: TGTGCCAGCAGAGAGGGGGCAGAGACCCAGTACTTC. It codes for CASREGAETQYF.